This T cell receptor (beta chain) was documented in a study of blood T cell repertoires in COVID-19. Study-wide context: The study drew acute and convalescent COVID-19 samples from the United States, Italy and Spain. From T cells, B-cell-depleted T cells, or PBMCs came the material, which was cDNA or gDNA.

Authors' analysis steps: Amplified reference gene primers provided the basis for estimating nucleated cell counts. Clones were read by immunoSEQ multiplex PCR, and TCRdb kept only the in-frame ones, dropping some. V and J calls and clone size come straight from that table; D and trimming were deduced from the DNA. Of 250,000 to 300,000 clones listed, 84% are singletons. Sequencing was carried out using peripheral blood. The sequence was collected from a man in his fifties or sixties with acute or convalescent COVID-19.

CDR3 residues: CASREPGQLVGYTF. The CDR3, as DNA: TGTGCCAGCAGGGAGCCGGGACAGCTAGTCGGCTACACCTTC. The rearrangement links TRBV3-1 (or the pseudogene TRBV3-2) to TRBJ1-2, with 7 bases identical to TRBD1. The V gene end was trimmed by 6 bases and the J gene end by 8 bases; junction bases not matched to a gene: 12. Germline V CDR1 and CDR2: LGHDT, YNNKEL (reference sequence). The CDR3 extends over 14 amino acids.